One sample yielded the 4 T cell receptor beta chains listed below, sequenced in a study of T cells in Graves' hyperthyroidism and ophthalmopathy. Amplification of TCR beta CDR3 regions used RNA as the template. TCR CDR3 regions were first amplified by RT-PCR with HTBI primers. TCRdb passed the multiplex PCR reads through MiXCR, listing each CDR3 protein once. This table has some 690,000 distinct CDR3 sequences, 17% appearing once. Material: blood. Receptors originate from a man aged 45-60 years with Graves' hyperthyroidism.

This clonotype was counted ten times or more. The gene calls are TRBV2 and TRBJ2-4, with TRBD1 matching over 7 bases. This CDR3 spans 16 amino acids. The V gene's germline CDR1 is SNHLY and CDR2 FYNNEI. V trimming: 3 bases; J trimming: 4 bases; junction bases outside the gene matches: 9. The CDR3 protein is CASSDEWGQIKNIQYF. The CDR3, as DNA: TGTGCCAGCAGTGATGAGTGGGGACAGATAAAAAACATTCAGTACTTC.

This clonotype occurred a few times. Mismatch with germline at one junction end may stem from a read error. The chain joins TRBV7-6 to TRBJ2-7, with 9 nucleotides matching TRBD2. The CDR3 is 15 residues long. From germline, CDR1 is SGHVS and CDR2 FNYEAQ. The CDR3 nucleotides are TGTGCCAGCAGCTTAGAGGGCGGGAGGGTCGACGAGCGGTACTTC. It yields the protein CASSLEGGRVDERYF.

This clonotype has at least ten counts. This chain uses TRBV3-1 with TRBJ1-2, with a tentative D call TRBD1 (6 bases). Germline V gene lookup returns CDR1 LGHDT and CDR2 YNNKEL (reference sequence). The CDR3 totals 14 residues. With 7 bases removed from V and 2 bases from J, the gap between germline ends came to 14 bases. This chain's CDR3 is CASTMRTVNYGYTF. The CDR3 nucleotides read TGTGCCAGCACCATGAGGACAGTCAACTATGGCTACACCTTC.

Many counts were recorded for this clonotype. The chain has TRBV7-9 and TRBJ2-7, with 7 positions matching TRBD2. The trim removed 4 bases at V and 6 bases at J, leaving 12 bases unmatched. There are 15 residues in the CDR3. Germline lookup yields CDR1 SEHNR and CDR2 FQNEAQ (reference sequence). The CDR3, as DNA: TGTGCCAGCAGCTCTCCAGCGGGACCGCCAGGCGAGCAGTACTTC. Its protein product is CASSSPAGPPGEQYF.